This is a list of T cell receptor beta chains from one sample in a study of T cell repertoires in cytomegalovirus infection. TCRdb recomputed calls from the reads with MiXCR, one row per CDR3 protein. This sample has some 180,000 distinct CDR3 sequences, with about 15% found just once. The sample comprised CD8+ T cells from PBMCs. Receptor source: a human donor in good health (CMV status not recorded). Some clones in this sample may be carry-over from other donors' samples. Each CDR3 is given with its conserved first and last residue. D genes are given only for firm matches. Size is stated for part of the rows, as once, few or many counts, or as a class when the clone is expanded.

clone_size | j_call | d_call | v_call | cdr3_length | cdr3_nt | cdr3_aa
- | TRBJ1-1 | - | TRBV25-1 | 14 | TGTGCCAGCAGCGCCGTTTGGGTGAACACTGAAGCTTTCTTT | CASSAVWVNTEAFF
- | TRBJ1-4 | TRBD1 | TRBV6-5 | 20 | TGTGCCAGCAGTTACTCGAGTCACTCCCCGACTGGGACAGATAATGAAAAACTGTTTTTT | CASSYSSHSPTGTDNEKLFF
few | TRBJ2-1 | - | TRBV6-5 | 13 | TGTGCCAGCAGTTACTCACCGGGACTGGAGCAGTTCTTC | CASSYSPGLEQFF
many | TRBJ2-3 | TRBD2 | TRBV4-1 | 18 | TGCGCCAGCAGCCAGGCCCTAGCGGGGGGGCCTGGCACAGATACGCAGTATTTT | CASSQALAGGPGTDTQYF
- | TRBJ1-2 | - | TRBV12-5 | 11 | TGTGCTAGTGGTTTGGTACATGGCTACACCTTC | CASGLVHGYTF
few | TRBJ2-7 | TRBD2 | TRBV7-3 | 15 | TGTGCCAGCAGCCCGACGGGGGGGGGCGCGGGGGAGCAGTACTTC | CASSPTGGGAGEQYF
- | TRBJ1-5 | - | TRBV12-3/TRBV12-4 | 14 | TGTGCCAGCACCCTGTGGAGGGGAGATCAGCCCCAGCATTTT | CASTLWRGDQPQHF
- | TRBJ1-1 | - | TRBV6-6 | 13 | TGTGCCAGCAGTTTAGTATTTGGGACTGAAGCTTTCTTT | CASSLVFGTEAFF
- | TRBJ2-7 | TRBD2 | TRBV10-3 | 17 | TGTGCCATCAGTGATCCCGGGGGGGCGGCGGGGTCCTACGAGCAGTACTTC | CAISDPGGAAGSYEQYF
- | TRBJ1-2 | - | TRBV28 | 11 | TGTGCCAGCAGTTATAGCTATGGCTACACCTTC | CASSYSYGYTF
- | TRBJ1-1 | - | TRBV29-1 | 15 | TGCAGCGTGGATCCCAAACTAGGGGGTCTGACTGAAGCTTTCTTT | CSVDPKLGGLTEAFF
few | TRBJ2-1 | - | TRBV7-9 | 13 | TGTGCCAGCAGTTCGGGGGCCTACAATGAGCAGTTCTTC | CASSSGAYNEQFF
- | TRBJ1-5 | TRBD1 | TRBV20-1 | 19 | TGCAGTGCTAGCGATACGGGACAGGGACGACTTTATAGCAATCAGCCCCAGCATTTT | CSASDTGQGRLYSNQPQHF
- | TRBJ1-2 | TRBD1 | TRBV2 | 15 | TGTGCCAGCAGTGCCGGGACAGCAAATAACTATGGCTACACCTTC | CASSAGTANNYGYTF
few | TRBJ1-1 | - | TRBV7-2 | 16 | TGTGCCAGCAGCTTAGTTGGGCTTGAGAGGTCCACTGAAGCTTTCTTT | CASSLVGLERSTEAFF
- | TRBJ1-1 | TRBD1 | TRBV19 | 16 | TGTGCCAGTAGTATAGATCACACAGGGGCGAACACTGAAGCTTTCTTT | CASSIDHTGANTEAFF
few | TRBJ2-7 | - | TRBV7-9 | 12 | TGTGCCAGCAGCTTAGGTTACGGGGAGCAGTACTTC | CASSLGYGEQYF
- | TRBJ2-7 | TRBD1 | TRBV7-6 | 14 | TGTGCCAGCAGCCCAAGGACAGGGGCCTACGAGCAGTACTTC | CASSPRTGAYEQYF
- | TRBJ1-1 | - | TRBV7-2 | 13 | TGTGCCAGCTGGGGACAAGTTGACACTGAAGCTTTCTTT | CASWGQVDTEAFF
few | TRBJ2-1 | - | TRBV6-5 | 15 | TGTGCCAGCAGTTACGTCACAGGACCCTACAATGAGCAGTTCTTC | CASSYVTGPYNEQFF
- | TRBJ2-3 | TRBD2 | TRBV7-2 | 19 | TGTGCCAGCAGCCCGTTCTCCCCTGAGGCGGGGGGCCGCACAGATACGCAGTATTTT | CASSPFSPEAGGRTDTQYF
- | TRBJ2-3 | - | TRBV6-2/TRBV6-3 | 13 | TGTGCCAGCAGTTATGGGGTTCCAGATACGCAGTATTTT | CASSYGVPDTQYF
- | TRBJ1-1 | - | TRBV5-1 | 15 | TGCGCCAGCAGCTTGGAAGGGACGCAGAACACTGAAGCTTTCTTT | CASSLEGTQNTEAFF
- | TRBJ2-3 | - | TRBV4-1 | 15 | TGCGCCAGCAGCCAACTAGCAGGGCTCACAGATACGCAGTATTTT | CASSQLAGLTDTQYF
few | TRBJ1-4 | - | TRBV7-2 | 15 | TGTGCCAGCAGCCCAGGGACGGCCTTTTGGGAAAAACTGTTTTTT | CASSPGTAFWEKLFF
few | TRBJ1-1 | - | TRBV19 | 14 | TGTGCCAGTAGTATAATGGGTCAGAACACTGAAGCTTTCTTT | CASSIMGQNTEAFF
few | TRBJ1-1 | - | TRBV11-2 | 14 | TGTGCCAGCAGCCGGACCTTGGGGAACGCTGAAGCTTTCTTT | CASSRTLGNAEAFF
- | TRBJ2-1 | - | TRBV11-1 | 13 | TGTGCCAGCAGCGGGGACACTGACAATGAGCAGTTCTTC | CASSGDTDNEQFF
once | TRBJ1-1 | - | TRBV5-8 | 15 | TGTGCCAGCACCAACAAGGTACAGGGACGGACTGAAGCTTTCTTT | CASTNKVQGRTEAFF
many | TRBJ2-7 | TRBD1 | TRBV7-2 | 15 | TGTGCCAGCAGCGTAGCCGGGACAGATGTGGACGAGCAGTACTTC | CASSVAGTDVDEQYF
few | TRBJ1-2 | TRBD1 | TRBV20-1 | 15 | TGCAGTGCCAGACACCCTTTGGACAGGTCACGCCGCTACACCTTC | CSARHPLDRSRRYTF
few | TRBJ1-5 | TRBD1 | TRBV7-9 | 16 | TGTGCCAGCAGCTTCCGGGACAGGGGTGGTGAACAGCCCCAGCATTTT | CASSFRDRGGEQPQHF
- | TRBJ2-1 | - | TRBV7-9 | 16 | TGTGCCAGCAGCTTAGTGGGAGACAGTGCCTACAATGAGCAGTTCTTC | CASSLVGDSAYNEQFF
- | TRBJ2-7 | - | TRBV6-2/TRBV6-3 | 12 | TGTGCCAGCACCAACGGGATTTACGAGCAGTACTTC | CASTNGIYEQYF
few | TRBJ1-4 | TRBD1 | TRBV29-1 | 13 | TGCAGCGGCCGGACAGGGGGAAATGAAAAACTGTTTTTT | CSGRTGGNEKLFF
- | TRBJ1-1 | - | TRBV7-3 | 13 | TGTGCCAGCAGCGAATGGGCTGGGGCTGAAGCTTTCTTT | CASSEWAGAEAFF
many | TRBJ2-1 | TRBD2 | TRBV7-2 | 17 | TGTGCCAGCAGCCCGAAATCCGTACTAGCGGGAAACAATGAGCAGTTCTTC | CASSPKSVLAGNNEQFF
few | TRBJ2-1 | - | TRBV28 | 11 | TGTGCCAGCAAATTTTACAATGAGCAGTTCTTC | CASKFYNEQFF
- | TRBJ2-1 | - | TRBV2 | 15 | TGTGCCAGCAGTGAAGAATTTAACTCCTACAATGAGCAGTTCTTC | CASSEEFNSYNEQFF
- | TRBJ2-2 | TRBD1 | TRBV7-2 | 17 | TGTGCCAGCAGCTTAAATTTCGGGACAGGGGTATCAGGGGAGCTGTTTTTT | CASSLNFGTGVSGELFF
few | TRBJ2-1 | - | TRBV28 | 15 | TGTGCCAGCGCCACTGAACCAGGCTCCTACAATGAGCAGTTCTTC | CASATEPGSYNEQFF
few | TRBJ2-3 | TRBD2 | TRBV12-3/TRBV12-4 | 17 | TGTGCCAGCAGTTTACCCCAGAGCGGGGGGGCCGGAGATACGCAGTATTTT | CASSLPQSGGAGDTQYF
few | TRBJ2-7 | - | TRBV6-6 | 14 | TGTGCCAGCAGTTACTCGATAGCTATTTACGAGCAGTACTTC | CASSYSIAIYEQYF
few | TRBJ2-1 | TRBD2 | TRBV7-6 | 15 | TGTGCCAGCAGCTACCCCGGGACTAGCAAAAATGAGCAGTTCTTC | CASSYPGTSKNEQFF
few | TRBJ2-7 | - | TRBV29-1 | 13 | TGCAGCGTTGAGATTCCCGGGAGATACGAGCAGTACTTC | CSVEIPGRYEQYF